This T cell receptor (beta chain) was retrieved from a study of blood T cell repertoires in COVID-19. Germline trimming cut 4 bases from V and 5 bases from J; bases unmatched to any gene: 10. Germline values: CDR1 ENHRY, CDR2 SYGVKD. This CDR3 has 16 amino acids. Profiling relied on immunoSEQ multiplex PCR, and the TCRdb table lists in-frame clones only, not all of them. In the table there are 300,000 to 350,000 clones, around 90% of which are singletons. This sequence originates from a woman aged 25-40 years with COVID-19, enrolled during active disease. Source material: peripheral blood. The chain uses TRBV10-3 and TRBJ2-1; 8 bases fit TRBD2. CDR3 DNA: TGTGCCATCAGTGCCCCCCCAGCGGGAGCTAACAATGAGCAGTTCTTC. Protein sequence: CAISAPPAGANNEQFF.